One T cell receptor beta chain is described in this entry. As yet, its antigen is unknown. This CDR3 contains 14 residues. Germline V gene data show CDR1 as SGHTA and CDR2 as FQGNSA. V was trimmed by 5 bases and J by 1 base, leaving 11 bases between them. The record originates from a study of T cell responses to AZD1222 COVID-19 vaccine. Profiled with immunoSEQ multiplex PCR; TCRdb holds only in-frame clones, not every one. The sample has roughly 80,000 clones, 80% to 95% seen once; the top ten hold 4.5%. Points from the study as a whole: Repertoire samples came only from after the peak T cell response.

This sequence joins TRBV7-2 and TRBJ1-1; perhaps TRBD1 as D (6 bases). This sequence originates from an adult in good health. Source: peripheral blood, taken on day 0 of MenACWY control vaccination. CDR3: CASSPWGRNTEAFF. CDR3 DNA sequence: TGTGCCAGCAGCCCGTGGGGGCGGAACACTGAAGCTTTCTTT. Looking up the rest from reference TRBV7-2 and TRBJ1-1 gives the full variable domain: GAGVSQSPSNKVTEKGKDVELRCDPISGHTALYWYRQSLGQGLEFLIYFQGNSAPDKSGLPSDRFSAERTGGSVSTLTIQRTQQEDSAVYLCASSPWGRNTEAFFGQGTRLTVV.